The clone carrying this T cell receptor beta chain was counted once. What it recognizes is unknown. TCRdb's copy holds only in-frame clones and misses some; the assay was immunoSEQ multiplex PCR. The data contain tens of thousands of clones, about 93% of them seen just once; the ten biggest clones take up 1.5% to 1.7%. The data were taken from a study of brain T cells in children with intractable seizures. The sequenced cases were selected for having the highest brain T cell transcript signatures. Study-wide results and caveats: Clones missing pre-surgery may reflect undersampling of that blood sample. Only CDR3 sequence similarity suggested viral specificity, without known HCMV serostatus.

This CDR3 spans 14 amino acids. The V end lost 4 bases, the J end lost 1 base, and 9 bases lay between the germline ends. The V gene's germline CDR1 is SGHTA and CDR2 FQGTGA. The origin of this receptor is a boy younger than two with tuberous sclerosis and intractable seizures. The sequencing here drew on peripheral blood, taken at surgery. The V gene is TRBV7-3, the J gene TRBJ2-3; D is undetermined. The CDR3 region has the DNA TGTGCCAGCAGCTACGCCGGTGGCACAGATACGCAGTATTTT. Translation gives CASSYAGGTDTQYF.